This is a list of T cell receptor beta chains from one sample in a study of blood T cell repertoires in COVID-19. Some clones are missing from TCRdb's copy, which holds only in-frame ones; the method was immunoSEQ multiplex PCR. Here the sample spans roughly 320,000 clones, 65% to 90% being singletons. The sequenced sample was peripheral blood. These receptors came from a human donor in a cohort sampled during active COVID-19. CDR3s include the opening cysteine and the closing phenylalanine or tryptophan. Not every row has a clone size; where given, it reads once, few, many or a size class.

j_gene	abundance	v_gene	CDR3aa
TRBJ2-5	few	TRBV29-1	CSAGDRVVAETQYF
TRBJ2-4	once	TRBV5-1	CASSLARTGERGTLAKNIQYF
TRBJ1-4	-	TRBV6-1	CASSEGSSGEKLFF
TRBJ2-7	-	TRBV11-2	CASSALPSSYEQYF
TRBJ2-6	-	TRBV5-1	CASSYGTTFSGANVLTF
TRBJ2-7	once	TRBV11-3	CASSLGQSYEQYF
TRBJ2-7	-	TRBV5-1	CASGTGIPPYEQYF
TRBJ2-3	-	TRBV4-2	CASSQDDRGTDTQYF
TRBJ2-3	-	TRBV6-1	CASSEVPGGVGTDTQYF
TRBJ2-2	-	TRBV14	CAIYLAVTGELFF
TRBJ2-5	-	TRBV7-6	CASSSIQGAQETQYF
TRBJ2-7	-	TRBV4-1	CASSRGRDNEQYF
TRBJ1-4	-	TRBV19	CASYPGTGGLTSEKLFF
TRBJ1-5	-	TRBV6-5	CASETGFGNQPQHF